This T cell receptor (beta chain) was captured by sequencing in a study of shared clonotypes between healthy human individuals. Looked up from germline, CDR1 is MNHEY and CDR2 is SVGAGI. Trimming cost V 5 bases and J 2 bases, with 2 bases left between them. The CDR3 consists of 11 residues. Profiled with immunoSEQ multiplex PCR; TCRdb holds only in-frame clones, not every one. Seen here are about 380,000 clones, 90% to 98% observed once, and the top ten hold less than 0.35%. This clone showed up just a few times. Antigen unknown. Whole-study results and caveats: In four donors, about 5% of naive CD4 clonotypes appeared in common.

CD8 memory cells included CD45RO+ cells plus CCR7-negative CD45RA+ TemRA cells. This sequence was found in a man in his thirties or forties in good health. Sequencing was done on a sample of memory CD8+ T cells sorted from blood. Subset defined: CD45RO+ cells pooled with CCR7-negative TemRA cells. The V call is TRBV6-5, the J call TRBJ2-3; D remains unclear. The CDR3, as DNA: TGTGCCAGCAGTAACACAGATACGCAGTATTTT. Translating it yields CASSNTDTQYF.